This TCR beta chain is drawn from a study of control samples from healthy donors and cancer patients. As regards this clone: The junction does not match germline at one end; this may be a read error.

The CDR3 has 18 amino acids. Germline CDR1 reads LGHDT; CDR2 reads YNNKEL (reference sequence). Here immunoSEQ multiplex PCR was the method, and the copy in TCRdb shows in-frame clones only, minus some. This repertoire shows about 140,000 clones, roughly 92% found once; its top ten account for less than 15%. The sample consisted of blood. The rearrangement links TRBV3-1 (or the pseudogene TRBV3-2) to TRBJ2-1; 13 bases line up with TRBD2. This receptor was identified in a man aged 35 to 55 in good health. CDR3 sequence reads: CASRPIKGTSGNYDEQFF. For the CDR3, the DNA is TGTGCCAGCAGGCCAATCAAGGGGACTAGCGGGAACTACGATGAGCAGTTCTTC.